The 27 T cell receptor beta chains reported below all come from one sample, sequenced in a study of blood T cell repertoires in COVID-19. Method: immunoSEQ multiplex PCR; TCRdb's copy keeps in-frame clones and lacks some. The table includes about 240,000 clones, around 83% detected once. The sample taken for sequencing was peripheral blood. Source of these receptors: an older woman with active or convalescent COVID-19.

This clone appeared a single time. The rearrangement uses TRBV6-5 and TRBJ1-6; D is ambiguous. Germline V gene lookup returns CDR1 MNHEY and CDR2 SVGAGI. There are 13 residues in the CDR3. The V gene lost 6 bases and the J gene lost 6 bases, with 9 bases spanning the gap. The CDR3 bases are TGTGCCAGCAGCCCGCAGGTTAATTCACCCCTCCACTTT. This sequence encodes CASSPQVNSPLHF.

The J gene is TRBJ1-2, the V gene TRBV10-2, with no clear D. Germline V gene data show CDR1 as WSHSY and CDR2 as SAAADI. V was pared by 5 bases and J by 8 bases, with 15 bases between. This CDR3 has 13 residues. The CDR3 region is CASSLGRIRGYTF. The CDR3 DNA reads TGCGCCAGCAGTCTTGGCAGGATACGCGGCTACACCTTC.

This sequence joins TRBV30 and TRBJ1-5, with D perhaps matching TRBD1 (6 bases). Trimming removed 0 bases at V and 2 bases at J, with 14 bases between. CDR1 and CDR2 (germline): GTSNPN, SVGIG (reference sequence). The CDR3 has 16 amino acids. CDR3 loop: CAWSVPQGSGNQPQHF. CDR3 DNA sequence: TGTGCCTGGAGTGTACCACAGGGTTCGGGCAATCAGCCCCAGCATTTT.

V gene TRBV18 combines with J gene TRBJ1-1; D is unclear. This CDR3 has 13 residues. Germline CDR1 and CDR2: KGHSH and LQKENI. Trimming pared 5 bases from V and 1 base from J, leaving 8 bases between. The CDR3 nucleotides read TGTGCCAGCTCAGCAGCTAGGAACACTGAAGCTTTCTTT. It yields the protein CASSAARNTEAFF.

The chain uses TRBV5-8 and TRBJ2-1; 9 positions agree with TRBD1. This CDR3 spans 14 amino acids. Germline V gene lookup returns CDR1 SGHTS and CDR2 YDEGEE. The junction had 10 bases not matched to a gene; V was cut back by 6 bases and J by 9 bases. The CDR3 loop is CASTPIQGAGEQFF. In DNA, the CDR3 is TGTGCCAGCACTCCTATACAGGGGGCTGGTGAGCAGTTCTTC.

The J gene is TRBJ1-6, the V gene TRBV6-5; D not certain. V shed 9 bases and J shed 10 bases, with 19 bases lying between them. Germline V gene data show CDR1 as MNHEY and CDR2 as SVGAGI. The CDR3 is 14 residues long. CDR3 nucleotide sequence: TGTGCCAGTGGGGTAGCCGGGGTCCGGTCACCCCTCCACTTT. The encoded protein is CASGVAGVRSPLHF.

The chain couples TRBV6-5 to TRBJ1-2; D might be TRBD1 (5 bases). Trimming left V 7 bases short and J 4 bases short, with 19 bases between. This CDR3 comprises 15 residues. Germline V gives CDR1 MNHEY, CDR2 SVGAGI. The DNA for the CDR3 is TGTGCCAGCACTCAAGAGTTCGACAGCACCTATGGCTACACCTTC. Protein sequence: CASTQEFDSTYGYTF.

V gene TRBV27 combines with J gene TRBJ1-6; 10 bases are shared with TRBD1. With V trimmed by 7 bases and J by 7 bases, 10 bases remained unmatched. Germline V gene data show CDR1 as MNHEY and CDR2 as SMNVEV (reference sequence). The CDR3 contains 16 residues. CDR3 nucleotides: TGTGCCAGCAAGACCGGGACAGGGGTGACGAATTCACCCCTCCACTTT. Translating gives CASKTGTGVTNSPLHF.

The chain combines TRBV18 with TRBJ2-3; TRBD1 aligns across 7 bases. The CDR3 is made up of 13 amino acids. Trimming took 4 bases from V and 3 from J; bases not matched to a gene: 1. Germline lookup yields CDR1 KGHSH and CDR2 LQKENI. The chain's CDR3 is CASSRDRTDTQYF. The CDR3 nucleotides are TGTGCCAGCTCACGGGACAGAACAGATACGCAGTATTTT.

This sequence joins TRBV7-6 and TRBJ2-3; tentative D call: TRBD1 (5 bases). Trimming cost V 5 bases and J 0 bases, with 12 bases left between them. The V gene's germline CDR1 is SGHVS and CDR2 FNYEAQ. The CDR3 extends over 15 amino acids. CDR3 amino acids: CASSRWGGSTDTQYF. The CDR3 bases are TGTGCCAGCAGCCGGTGGGGCGGAAGCACAGATACGCAGTATTTT.

The chain is built from TRBV29-1 and TRBJ1-2; no definite D call. Germline CDR1 reads SQVTM; CDR2 reads ANQGSEA. The CDR3 has 13 amino acids. Trimming stripped 3 bases from V and 6 bases from J, with 14 bases between. CDR3 in amino acids: CSVEKAALDGYTF. In nucleotides, the CDR3 is TGCAGCGTTGAGAAGGCGGCTCTGGATGGCTACACCTTC.

This chain connects TRBV6-6 to TRBJ1-2; D may be TRBD1 (6 bases). The CDR3 runs to 13 residues. Germline CDR1 MNHNY, CDR2 SVGAGI (reference sequence). Trimming took 7 bases from V and 2 from J, leaving 11 bases between them. CDR3 in amino acids: CASTPTGNYGYTF. CDR3 bases: TGTGCCAGCACCCCAACAGGGAACTATGGCTACACCTTC.

The chain employs TRBV6-5 and TRBJ2-1; TRBD1 aligns across 7 bases. Losses at the gene ends were 7 bases for V and 4 bases for J; bases not matched to a gene: 4. Germline CDR1 is MNHEY and CDR2 is SVGAGI. The CDR3 runs 13 residues. The CDR3 spells CASKDRRYNEQFF. The DNA for the CDR3 is TGTGCCAGCAAGGACAGGCGGTACAATGAGCAGTTCTTC.

The V and J genes are TRBV7-2 and TRBJ1-6, with D perhaps TRBD1 (6 bases). The V gene lost 1 base and the J gene lost 10 bases, with 11 bases spanning the gap. The CDR3 loop spans 14 amino acids. The germline gives CDR1 SGHTA, CDR2 FQGNSA. CDR3 residues: CASSLEWGRSPLHF. CDR3 in DNA: TGTGCCAGCAGCTTAGAATGGGGGCGATCACCCCTCCACTTT.

The chain uses TRBV30 and TRBJ2-3; tentatively, D is TRBD1 (5 bases). Germline CDR1 is GTSNPN and CDR2 is SVGIG (reference sequence). V lost 0 bases and J 0 bases, leaving 10 bases between the germline ends. The CDR3 consists of 15 residues. CDR3 in amino acids: CAWSVIQGSTDTQYF. In DNA, the CDR3 is TGTGCCTGGAGTGTAATCCAGGGTAGCACAGATACGCAGTATTTT.

This clone was detected only a few times. This chain joins TRBV11-2 and TRBJ2-2; the match to TRBD1 covers 7 bases. Germline V gene data show CDR1 as SGHAT and CDR2 as FQNNGV. This CDR3 contains 12 residues. V lost 5 bases to trimming and J lost 7 bases; unmatched junction nucleotides: 1. In DNA, the CDR3 is TGTGCCAGCAGCCAGGGGGACGGGGAGCTGTTTTTT. Protein sequence: CASSQGDGELFF.

CDR3 in DNA: TGTGCCAGCAGACTTCCCGGAGCCTATGGCTACACCTTC. Residues: CASRLPGAYGYTF. This chain connects TRBV6-5 to TRBJ1-2; D call uncertain. In germline, CDR1 is MNHEY, CDR2 SVGAGI. The CDR3 length is 13 residues. V lost 6 bases and J lost 4, with 12 bases in between.

This chain joins TRBV5-5 and TRBJ1-2, with TRBD1 matching over 9 bases. Germline lookup yields CDR1 SGHKS and CDR2 YYEKEE (reference sequence). J lost 8 bases, V lost 2 bases, and 13 bases had no gene match. CDR3 length: 16 residues. The CDR3 loop reads CASSLVVTGGKSGYTF. In nucleotides, the CDR3 is TGTGCCAGCAGCTTAGTTGTGACAGGGGGAAAGTCGGGCTACACCTTC. Filled out from reference TRBV5-5 and TRBJ1-2, the complete variable domain reads DAGVTQSPTHLIKTRGQQVTLRCSPISGHKSVSWYQQVLGQGPQFIFQYYEKEERGRGNFPDRFSARQFPNYSSELNVNALLLGDSALYLCASSLVVTGGKSGYTFGSGTRLTVV.

As regards this clone: One end of the junction does not line up with germline, which may come from a read error. This chain connects TRBV19 to TRBJ1-5; 9 bases agree with TRBD1. This CDR3 contains 15 residues. Germline-derived CDR1 and CDR2 are LNHDA and SQIVND (reference sequence). The CDR3 protein is CASTKDRGSNQPQHF. In DNA, the CDR3 is TGTGCAAGTACCAAGGACAGGGGAAGCAATCAGCCCCAGCATTTT.

Only one count was recorded for this clone. This sequence joins TRBV27 and TRBJ2-1, with TRBD2 matching over 10 bases. The CDR3 is 15 amino acids. The germline V gene has CDR1 MNHEY and CDR2 SMNVEV (reference sequence). Unmatched junction bases numbered 5, after V lost 6 bases and J lost 3 bases. In DNA, the CDR3 is TGTGCCAGCAGGAATAGCGGGGGGATCTACAATGAGCAGTTCTTC. It is translated as CASRNSGGIYNEQFF.

This sequence joins TRBV5-1 and TRBJ2-2; weak D call: TRBD2 (6 bases). The CDR3 consists of 13 residues. V was clipped by 2 bases and J by 7 bases, with 9 bases between them. The germline CDR1 and CDR2 sequences are SGHRS and YFSETQ. CDR3 sequence (DNA): TGCGCCAGCAGCTTATCGGGGGTCGGGGAGCTGTTTTTT. Translating gives CASSLSGVGELFF.

J is TRBJ2-5 and V is TRBV12-5, with 7 bases that match TRBD2. Germline V gives CDR1 LGHNT, CDR2 FRNRAP. V gave up 2 bases and J gave up 2 bases; unmatched junction bases: 14. The CDR3 is 18 amino acids. The chain's CDR3 is CASGLSALGGGLQETQYF. The CDR3 bases are TGTGCTAGTGGTTTGTCTGCCCTGGGCGGGGGATTACAAGAGACCCAGTACTTC.

This clone was counted only a few times. This chain links TRBV7-9 with TRBJ2-2, with TRBD1 as a possible D gene (5 bases). CDR1 and CDR2 from the germline V gene are SEHNR and FQNEAQ (reference sequence). This CDR3 region has 15 residues. Trimming stripped 0 bases from V and 5 bases from J, with 10 bases between. CDR3 bases: TGTGCCAGCAGCTTAGCAGGGGCTGGGACCGGGGAGCTGTTTTTT. Its protein product is CASSLAGAGTGELFF.

The gene calls are TRBV6-5 and TRBJ1-2, with D unclear. There are 12 residues in the CDR3. The germline V gene has CDR1 MNHEY and CDR2 SVGAGI. Trimming cost V 10 bases and J 5 bases, with 14 bases left between them. The CDR3 coding sequence is TGTGCCACCAGCGCCACAGAGTATGGCTACACCTTC. It codes for CATSATEYGYTF.

CDR3 protein: CASRAWGVNQPQHF. In nucleotides, the CDR3 is TGTGCCAGTAGGGCCTGGGGGGTGAATCAGCCCCAGCATTTT. The V gene is TRBV19, the J gene TRBJ1-5; weak D call: TRBD1 (5 bases). CDR3 length: 14 amino acids. The germline V and J ends were trimmed by 6 bases and 4 bases, with 13 bases remaining between them. Germline values: CDR1 LNHDA, CDR2 SQIVND (reference sequence).

The chain recombines TRBV4-1 with TRBJ2-1; 7 nucleotides agree with TRBD2. CDR1 is MGHRA and CDR2 is YSYEKL in the germline V gene. Losses at the gene ends were 4 bases for V and 4 bases for J; bases not matched to a gene: 1. There are 13 residues in the CDR3. For the CDR3, the DNA is TGCGCCAGCAGCCGGGACTATTACAATGAGCAGTTCTTC. This codes for CASSRDYYNEQFF.

The rearrangement joins TRBV11-1 to TRBJ2-5, with D possibly TRBD2 on 5 matching bases. From germline, CDR1 is SGHAT and CDR2 FQDESV (reference sequence). The CDR3 is 13 residues long. Trimming cost V 4 bases and J 7 bases, with 13 bases left between them. Here the CDR3 reads CASSSGELGTQYF. DNA of the CDR3: TGTGCCAGCAGCTCAGGAGAACTAGGGACCCAGTACTTC. Combining the CDR3 with reference TRBV11-1 and TRBJ2-5 gives the whole variable domain EAEVAQSPRYKITEKSQAVAFWCDPISGHATLYWYRQILGQGPELLVQFQDESVVDDSQLPKDRFSAERLKGVDSTLKIQPAELGDSAMYLCASSSGELGTQYFGPGTRLLVL.